This T cell receptor beta chain emerged from a study of human T cells and chemical hapten exposure (dated by TCRdb to the early 2020s). As for the study more broadly: For sensitization, 2% DPC in acetone was applied to a roughly 2 cm by roughly 2 cm area of upper inner arm skin. Patients additionally received weekly therapeutic DPC doses to the scalp throughout the approximately 22-week study period. Blood samples were taken from patients before sensitization (week 0) and then at 2, 6 and about 24 weeks after DPC sensitization. Some 29 alopecia patients provided blood for TCR sequencing at one to four time points (pre-sensitization, 2, 6 and 24 weeks). Libraries were combined into a pool for sequencing, and differences in TCR yield between samples came mainly from small differences in library volumes within the pool. In alopecia patients, the study followed how the peripheral blood TCR repertoire changed in vivo over primary and secondary sensitization to diphenylcyclopropenone (DPC), a hapten. Patch testing was done on the upper back using Finn chambers containing 0.01% DPC, and results were scored after 6 days according to International Contact Dermatitis Research Group standards. Most of the patients in the cohort were female, and the cohort covered alopecia areata with under or over 50% scalp involvement, alopecia totalis and alopecia universalis. What the research found in general, with its limitations: DPC sensitization did not change how many TCRs were above 1 in 1000 frequency, and no evidence was found of alterations in global repertoire structure. After repeated subsampling, the strength of the expansion versus patch-test correlation and the threshold at which it became significant changed. Patch test score correlated positively with the number of PT1 expanded TCRs, reaching significance at thresholds 8, 16 and 32 but not at 4. Compared with pre-sensitization or healthy control sets, expanded TCRs formed significantly more large CDR3 similarity clusters, which is consistent with antigen-driven responses. Because all patients had alopecia, a presumed autoimmune disease, the immune response of the patients might differ from that of healthy individuals.

In light of the paper, this sample's time point label describes: patch test 2, 6 weeks after DPC sensitization. The sample's treatment or condition label, in plain terms: therapeutic diphenylcyclopropenone sensitization with weekly scalp DPC. At every patch-test visit, the blood draw took place before the patch test was put on. To be eligible, patients had to be aged 18 to 70, diagnosed with alopecia and judged suitable for DPC therapy, while pregnant patients were excluded. Total RNA was extracted from unfractionated whole blood that had been collected in Tempus Blood RNA tubes. The library was made by RACE. The sequencing machine was a NextSeq 500. During library preparation, unique molecular identifiers were attached to individual cDNA molecules so that TCRs could be counted quantitatively and reproducibly. Each blood RNA sample was used to sequence both TCR alpha and TCR beta chains. Per the source publication's procedure: Samples had a median of roughly 100,000 TCRs, with a range from roughly 20,000 to 700,000. V, J and CDR3 annotation of the TCR reads was performed with the Decombinator software suite. To make PS versus PT1 abundance plots, every sample was subsampled to the same number of TCRs (28,000). TCRs were defined as expanded if absent before sensitization and observed at least eight times at the 2-week time point. In TCRdb, the public reads were trimmed at Q25 with fastp and aligned with MiXCR, with productive beta chains retained. CDR3 protein duplicates are merged, each entry listing the most common genes and DNA. The V and J calls and clone size come from TCRdb's table, not from the authors' own analysis. The sample includes 80,000 to 95,000 distinct CDR3 sequences, with roughly 9.6% observed a single time. The top ten constitute more than 2% of the sample.

The CDR3, cysteine through phenylalanine, is 15 amino acids long. CDR3 DNA only is kept here, 45 bases in frame from base 1. The junction shows trimming of 3 bases on V and 5 bases on J, plus 14 bases between the germline ends. As regards this clonotype: The clone's antigen remains unknown. Within one base of it there is no much larger clone, and no base qualities were kept.

Specimen: whole blood, collected in connection with sensitization to the hapten diphenylcyclopropenone (DPC). This chain joins TRBV23-1 to TRBJ1-5, with no confident D gene call. TRBV23-1 is labeled an ORF, and its function is uncertain. This sequence originates from a man in his forties with alopecia areata. Some clones in this sample may be carry-over from other donors' samples. The DNA sequence is as follows: TGCGCCAGCAGTCATTGCGGGCTCGCCGATCAGCCCCAGCATTTT. Its product reads: CASSHCGLADQPQHF.